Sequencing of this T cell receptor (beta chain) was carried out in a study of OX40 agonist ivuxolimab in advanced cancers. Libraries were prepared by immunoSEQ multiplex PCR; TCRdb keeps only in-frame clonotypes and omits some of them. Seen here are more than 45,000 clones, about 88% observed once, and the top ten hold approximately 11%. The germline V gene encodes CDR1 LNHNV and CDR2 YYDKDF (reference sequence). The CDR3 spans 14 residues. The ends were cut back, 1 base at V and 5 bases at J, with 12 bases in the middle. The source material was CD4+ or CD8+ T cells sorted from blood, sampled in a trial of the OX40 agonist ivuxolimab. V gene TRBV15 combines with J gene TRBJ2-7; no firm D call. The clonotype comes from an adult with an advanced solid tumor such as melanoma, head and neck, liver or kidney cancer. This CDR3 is CATSRAGLRNEQYF. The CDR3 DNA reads TGTGCCACCAGCAGAGCCGGGCTTAGGAACGAGCAGTACTTC. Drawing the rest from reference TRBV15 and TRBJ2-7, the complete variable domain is DAMVIQNPRYQVTQFGKPVTLSCSQTLNHNVMYWYQQKSSQAPKLLFHYYDKDFNNEADTPDNFQSRRPNTSFCFLDIRSPGLGDTAMYLCATSRAGLRNEQYFGPGTRLTVT.